This T cell receptor (beta chain) was observed in a study of OX40 agonist ivuxolimab in advanced cancers. Across the whole study: Every 2 weeks, patients got intravenous ivuxolimab at one of six dose levels (0.01-10 mg/kg). Patients were over 65% male with ages roughly 20 to 90, mean 60. Patients with hepatocellular carcinoma, melanoma, renal cell or head and neck cancer made up the dose-escalation patients. Study-wide results and limits: Low normalized T-cell clonal expansion was also seen in some nonresponders.

This CDR3 spans 14 amino acids. V lost 3 bases to trimming and J lost 6 bases, with 14 bases between them. The V gene's germline CDR1 is LNHNV and CDR2 YYDKDF (reference sequence). Libraries were prepared by immunoSEQ multiplex PCR; TCRdb keeps only in-frame clonotypes and omits some of them. The table has approximately 31,000 clones, approximately 91% seen once. With regard to this clone: Antigen: not known.

The receptor was isolated from an adult with an advanced solid tumor such as melanoma, head and neck, liver or kidney cancer. This specimen consisted of CD4+ or CD8+ T cells sorted from blood, obtained in a trial of the OX40 agonist ivuxolimab. The chain has TRBV15 and TRBJ1-1, with D perhaps TRBD1 (6 bases). In DNA form, the CDR3 reads TGTGCCACCAGCAGCGGGACACTCTTCCCTGAAGCTTTCTTT. Encoded protein: CATSSGTLFPEAFF.